This T cell receptor (beta chain) was recovered during a study of shared clonotypes between healthy human individuals. Using immunoSEQ multiplex PCR, the repertoire was profiled, and TCRdb retains in-frame clones only, with some absent. The repertoire holds about 820,000 clones, with over 90% as singletons. Terminally differentiated effector memory CD45RA+ cells were excluded by CCR7 positive selection of CD45RO-negative cells. CDR3 length: 16 amino acids. Per germline, CDR1 SGHDN and CDR2 FVKESK. V lost 0 bases to trimming and J lost 2 bases, with 14 bases between them. The sample holds one count of this clone.

The sequenced sample was naive CD8+ T cells sorted from blood. This receptor was taken from a man aged 25-45 years in good health. The chain has TRBV14 and TRBJ2-7, with no clear D. CDR3 region: CASSQDQNRVPYEQYF. In DNA, the CDR3 is TGTGCCAGCAGCCAAGATCAGAACCGGGTCCCCTACGAGCAGTACTTC.